The 9 T cell receptor beta chains presented below share a single source sample, sequenced in a study of blood T cell repertoires in COVID-19. The repertoire was sequenced with immunoSEQ multiplex PCR; TCRdb's copy has only in-frame clones and lacks some. Of under 450,000 clones listed, approximately 89% were seen once; the top ten hold under 1.5%. Sequencing input: PBMCs or T cells enriched from blood (not recorded which). These TCRs come from a man younger than 40 who had recovered from COVID-19.

This chain joins TRBV5-4 and TRBJ1-1; TRBD1 matches at 7 bases. The V and J ends lost 4 bases and 3 bases, in that order; junction bases with no gene match: 9. This CDR3 region has 15 residues. Germline loops: CDR1 SGHNT, CDR2 YYREEE (reference sequence). The CDR3 bases are TGTGCCAGCAGCCAAGGACAGGTTTGGGACACTGAAGCTTTCTTT. Translating it yields CASSQGQVWDTEAFF.

The rearrangement links TRBV11-2 to TRBJ2-1, with D unclear. The V gene's germline CDR1 is SGHAT and CDR2 FQNNGV. There are 14 residues in the CDR3. Between the trimmed V and J ends, which lost 0 bases and 4 bases, there was a span of 7 bases. The CDR3 DNA follows: TGTGCCAGCAGCTTAGATCCAGTTTACAATGAGCAGTTCTTC. Protein product: CASSLDPVYNEQFF.

The chain joins TRBV7-6 to TRBJ1-1, with 10 bases identical to TRBD1. The CDR3 extends over 14 amino acids. Looked up from germline, CDR1 is SGHVS and CDR2 is FNYEAQ. J lost 5 bases, V lost 3 bases, and 3 bases had no gene match. CDR3 protein: CASSFGDRGTEAFF. The CDR3 DNA follows: TGTGCCAGCAGCTTTGGGGACAGGGGAACTGAAGCTTTCTTT.

This rearrangement joins TRBV5-1 to TRBJ1-1; 12 nucleotides agree with TRBD1. Unmatched junction bases numbered 14, after V lost 6 bases and J lost 5 bases. The germline V gene encodes CDR1 SGHRS and CDR2 YFSETQ. This CDR3 is 17 amino acids long. Here the CDR3 reads CASTFLEGQGAGTEAFF. CDR3 nucleotides: TGCGCCAGCACCTTTTTGGAGGGACAGGGGGCGGGAACTGAAGCTTTCTTT.

The V call is TRBV5-4, the J call TRBJ2-7; a weak D match, TRBD2 (7 bases). The CDR3 is 14 residues long. Trimming cost V 2 bases and J 6 bases, with 15 bases left between them. Germline V gene sequence: CDR1 SGHNT, CDR2 YYREEE (reference sequence). CDR3 DNA: TGTGCCAGCAGCTTAGGGGGGGGAGCTGGCGAGCAGTACTTC. It specifies CASSLGGGAGEQYF.

This clone was seen a single time. The genes are TRBV7-9 and TRBJ2-3; possible D gene TRBD2, 6 bases. The CDR3 contains 16 residues. The V and J ends lost 8 bases and 2 bases respectively, with 20 bases between them. Germline lookup yields CDR1 SEHNR and CDR2 FQNEAQ (reference sequence). The CDR3 spells CASYPREGRNTDTQYF. The CDR3 DNA follows: TGTGCCAGCTACCCCCGTGAAGGGAGGAACACAGATACGCAGTATTTT.

The V gene is TRBV10-2, the J gene TRBJ1-2; D not resolved. Germline V gene sequence: CDR1 WSHSY, CDR2 SAAADI. V lost 3 bases and J 0 bases, leaving 11 bases between the germline ends. CDR3 size: 15 residues. The CDR3 sequence: CASSEFWLANYGYTF. The CDR3 region has the DNA TGCGCCAGCAGTGAATTCTGGCTAGCTAACTATGGCTACACCTTC.

The J gene is TRBJ1-4, the V gene TRBV3-1 (or the pseudogene TRBV3-2); the D is unclear. There are 16 residues in the CDR3. Germline V gene data show CDR1 as LGHDT and CDR2 as YNNKEL (reference sequence). V was cut by 5 bases and J by 8 bases, with 21 bases left in between. Here the CDR3 reads CASSELIAGSDEKLFF. In DNA form, the CDR3 reads TGTGCCAGCAGCGAACTCATCGCGGGGTCGGACGAAAAACTGTTTTTT.

The chain employs TRBV18 and TRBJ1-2, with 7 bases identical to TRBD1. CDR3 length equals 14 residues. Germline V gives CDR1 KGHSH, CDR2 LQKENI. V lost 2 bases to trimming and J lost 5 bases; unmatched junction nucleotides: 5. The CDR3 protein is CASSPSGGEYGYTF. CDR3 in DNA: TGTGCCAGCTCACCATCAGGGGGAGAATATGGCTACACCTTC.